The present T cell receptor (beta chain) was sequenced within a study of technical replicates of blood from a few donors. Data came from immunoSEQ multiplex PCR; TCRdb stores just in-frame clones and leaves some out. Among about 82,000 clones, 94% were seen once, and the ten largest hold 0.39%. A single count supports this clone. Germline CDR1 and CDR2: MGHRA and YSYEKL. The CDR3 is made up of 14 amino acids. V lost 1 base and J lost 7, with 11 bases in between. Material: T cells isolated from PBMCs. This TCR derives from a human donor in good health. The chain recombines TRBV4-1 with TRBJ2-1, with D possibly TRBD1 on 6 matching bases. The CDR3 loop reads CASSQGQAKNEQFF. The CDR3 DNA reads TGCGCCAGCAGCCAAGGACAGGCGAAAAATGAGCAGTTCTTC.